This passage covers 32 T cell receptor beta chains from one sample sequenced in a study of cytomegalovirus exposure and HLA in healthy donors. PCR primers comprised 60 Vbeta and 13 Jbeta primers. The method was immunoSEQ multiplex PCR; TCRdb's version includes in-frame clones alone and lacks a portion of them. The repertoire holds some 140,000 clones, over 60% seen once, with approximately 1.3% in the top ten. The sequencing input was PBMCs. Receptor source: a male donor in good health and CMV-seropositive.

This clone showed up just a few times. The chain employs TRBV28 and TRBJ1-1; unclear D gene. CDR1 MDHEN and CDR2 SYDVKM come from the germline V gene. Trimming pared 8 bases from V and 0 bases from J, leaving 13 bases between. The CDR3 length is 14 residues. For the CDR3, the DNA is TGTGCCAGCCGCAGCGGAGTAGTGAACACTGAAGCTTTCTTT. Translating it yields CASRSGVVNTEAFF.

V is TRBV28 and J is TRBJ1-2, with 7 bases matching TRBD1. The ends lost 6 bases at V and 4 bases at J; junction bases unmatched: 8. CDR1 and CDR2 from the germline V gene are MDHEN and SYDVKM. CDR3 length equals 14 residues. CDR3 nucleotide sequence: TGTGCCAGCAGCCCGTCTGACAGGGCCTATGGCTACACCTTC. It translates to CASSPSDRAYGYTF.

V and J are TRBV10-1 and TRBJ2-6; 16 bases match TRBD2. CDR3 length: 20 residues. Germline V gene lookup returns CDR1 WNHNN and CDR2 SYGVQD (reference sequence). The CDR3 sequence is CPQLPGLAGGPVDGANVLTF. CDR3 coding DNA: TGCCCCCAGCTTCCGGGACTAGCGGGAGGGCCTGTTGACGGGGCCAACGTCCTGACTTTC.

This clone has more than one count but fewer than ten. The CDR3 is CASSKQTGWGTEAFF. CDR3 DNA sequence: TGTGCCAGCAGCAAGCAGACAGGGTGGGGCACTGAAGCTTTCTTT. This chain connects TRBV5-4 to TRBJ1-1; 7 nucleotides line up with TRBD1. The junction had 10 bases not matched to a gene; V was cut back by 4 bases and J by 4 bases. Germline values: CDR1 SGHNT, CDR2 YYREEE (reference sequence). This CDR3 is 15 amino acids long.

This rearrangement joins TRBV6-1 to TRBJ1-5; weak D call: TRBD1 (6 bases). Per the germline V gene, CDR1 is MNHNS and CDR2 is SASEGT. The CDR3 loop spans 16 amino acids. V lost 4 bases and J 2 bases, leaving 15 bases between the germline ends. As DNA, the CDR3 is TGTGCCAGCAGTGGGTTCCGGGGGGCCGGCAATCAGCCCCAGCATTTT. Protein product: CASSGFRGAGNQPQHF.

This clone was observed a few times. CDR3 loop: CASSYQGYTYEQYF. The CDR3 coding sequence is TGTGCCAGCTCCTATCAGGGATACACCTACGAGCAGTACTTC. The chain couples TRBV6-1 to TRBJ2-7, with D possibly TRBD1 on 5 matching bases. Trimming left V 8 bases short and J 2 bases short, with 16 bases between. Germline lookup yields CDR1 MNHNS and CDR2 SASEGT. The CDR3 has 14 amino acids.

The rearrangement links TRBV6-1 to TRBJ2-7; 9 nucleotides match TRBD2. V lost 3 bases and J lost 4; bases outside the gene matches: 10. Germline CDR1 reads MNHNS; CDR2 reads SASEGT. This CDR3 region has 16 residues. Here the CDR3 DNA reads TGTGCCAGCAGTGATTATAGGGCAGCGGGAGGTTACGAGCAGTACTTC. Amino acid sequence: CASSDYRAAGGYEQYF.

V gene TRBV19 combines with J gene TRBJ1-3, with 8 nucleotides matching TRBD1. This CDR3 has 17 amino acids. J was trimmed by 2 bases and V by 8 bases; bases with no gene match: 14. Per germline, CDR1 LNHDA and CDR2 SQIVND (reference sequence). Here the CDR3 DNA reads TGTGCCAGTCGCGATCCCCAGGGGGCAACGGCTGGAAACACCATATATTTT. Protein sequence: CASRDPQGATAGNTIYF.

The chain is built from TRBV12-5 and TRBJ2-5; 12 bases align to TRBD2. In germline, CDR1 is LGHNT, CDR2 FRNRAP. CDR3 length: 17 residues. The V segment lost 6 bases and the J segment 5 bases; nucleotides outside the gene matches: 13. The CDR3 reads CASGSGTSGLRAETQYF. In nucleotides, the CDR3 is TGTGCTAGTGGCTCCGGGACTAGCGGGCTGAGGGCCGAGACCCAGTACTTC.

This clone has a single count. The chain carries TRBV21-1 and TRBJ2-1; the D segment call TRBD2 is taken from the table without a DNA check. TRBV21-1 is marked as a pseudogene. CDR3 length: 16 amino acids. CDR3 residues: CARLTSGRAWLNEQFF. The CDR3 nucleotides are TGTGCCAGACTGACTAGCGGGAGGGCCTGGTTAAATGAGCAGTTCTTC.

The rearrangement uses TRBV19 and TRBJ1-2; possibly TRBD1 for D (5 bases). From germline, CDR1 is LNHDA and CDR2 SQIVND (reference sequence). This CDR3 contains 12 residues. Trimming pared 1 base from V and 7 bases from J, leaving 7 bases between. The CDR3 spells CASSIGGTGYTF. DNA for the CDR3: TGTGCCAGTAGTATAGGGGGCACTGGCTACACCTTC.

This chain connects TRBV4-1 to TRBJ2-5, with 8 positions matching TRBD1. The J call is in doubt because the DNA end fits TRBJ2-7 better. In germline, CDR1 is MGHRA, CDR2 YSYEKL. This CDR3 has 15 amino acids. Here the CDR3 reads CASSPGQGISYEQYF. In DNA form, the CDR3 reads TGCGCCAGCAGCCCCGGACAGGGTATCTCCTACGAGCAGTACTTC.

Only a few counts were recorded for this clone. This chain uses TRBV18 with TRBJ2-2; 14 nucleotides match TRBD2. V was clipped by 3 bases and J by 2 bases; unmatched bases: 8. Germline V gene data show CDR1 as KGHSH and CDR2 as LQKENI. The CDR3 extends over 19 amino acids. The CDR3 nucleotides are TGTGCCAGCTCACCGACGGGACTAGCGGGGGTCGGTAACACCGGGGAGCTGTTTTTT. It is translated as CASSPTGLAGVGNTGELFF.

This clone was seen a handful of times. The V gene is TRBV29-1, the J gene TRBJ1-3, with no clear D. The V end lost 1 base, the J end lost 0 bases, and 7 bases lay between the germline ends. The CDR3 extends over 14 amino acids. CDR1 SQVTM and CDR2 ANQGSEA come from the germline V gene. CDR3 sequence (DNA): TGCAGCGTTGAAGGGTACAACTCTGGAAACACCATATATTTT. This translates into CSVEGYNSGNTIYF.

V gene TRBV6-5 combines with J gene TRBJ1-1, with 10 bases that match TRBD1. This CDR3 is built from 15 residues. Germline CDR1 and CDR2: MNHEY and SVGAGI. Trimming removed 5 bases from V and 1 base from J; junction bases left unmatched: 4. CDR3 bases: TGTGCCAGCAGTCCTTGGGACAGGGGGAACACTGAAGCTTTCTTT. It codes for CASSPWDRGNTEAFF.

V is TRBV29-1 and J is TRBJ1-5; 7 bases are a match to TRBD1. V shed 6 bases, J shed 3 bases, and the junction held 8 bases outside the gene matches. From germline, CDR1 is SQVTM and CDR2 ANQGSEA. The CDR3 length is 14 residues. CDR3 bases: TGCAGCGTCGGAGGCCAGGGGGACAATCAGCCCCAGCATTTT. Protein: CSVGGQGDNQPQHF.

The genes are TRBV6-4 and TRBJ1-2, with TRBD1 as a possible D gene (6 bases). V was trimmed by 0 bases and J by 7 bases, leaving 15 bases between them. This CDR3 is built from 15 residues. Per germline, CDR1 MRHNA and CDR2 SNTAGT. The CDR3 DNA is TGTGCCAGCAGTGACTCGTCAACAGGGTCTCGTGGCTACACCTTC. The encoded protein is CASSDSSTGSRGYTF.

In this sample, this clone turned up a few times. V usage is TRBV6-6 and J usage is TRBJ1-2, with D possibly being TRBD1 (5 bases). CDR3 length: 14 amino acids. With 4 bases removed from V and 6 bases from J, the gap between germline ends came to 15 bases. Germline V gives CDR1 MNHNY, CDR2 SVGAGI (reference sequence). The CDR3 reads CASSSSQAGDGYTF. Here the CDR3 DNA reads TGTGCCAGCAGTTCATCACAGGCAGGTGATGGCTACACCTTC.

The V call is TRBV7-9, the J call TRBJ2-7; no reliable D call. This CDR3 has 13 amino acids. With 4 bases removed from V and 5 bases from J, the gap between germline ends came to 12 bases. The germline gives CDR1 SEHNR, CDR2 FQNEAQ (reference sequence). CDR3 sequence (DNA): TGTGCCAGCAGCTCCTCTCTCCTCCACGAGCAGTACTTC. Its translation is CASSSSLLHEQYF.

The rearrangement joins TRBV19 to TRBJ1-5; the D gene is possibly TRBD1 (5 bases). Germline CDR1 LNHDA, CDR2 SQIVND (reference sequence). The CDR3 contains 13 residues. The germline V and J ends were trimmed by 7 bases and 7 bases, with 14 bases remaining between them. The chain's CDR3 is CASNSGEIQPQHF. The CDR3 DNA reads TGTGCCAGTAACTCGGGGGAGATCCAGCCCCAGCATTTT.

The CDR3 loop reads CASRRGTNEKLFF. In nucleotides, the CDR3 is TGTGCCAGCCGGAGAGGAACTAATGAAAAACTGTTTTTT. The chain couples TRBV7-6 to TRBJ1-4, with unresolved D. From germline, CDR1 is SGHVS and CDR2 FNYEAQ. Trimming stripped 8 bases from V and 1 base from J, with 8 bases between. The CDR3 is made up of 13 amino acids.

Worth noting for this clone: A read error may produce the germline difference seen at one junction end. This CDR3 is CSSSPGTSGNKEFF. The CDR3 DNA sequence: TGTTCCAGCAGCCCAGGAACTAGCGGTAACAAGGAGTTCTTC. The rearrangement joins TRBV7-9 to TRBJ2-1, with 8 positions matching TRBD2. Germline loops: CDR1 SEHNR, CDR2 FQNEAQ (reference sequence). This CDR3 has 14 amino acids.

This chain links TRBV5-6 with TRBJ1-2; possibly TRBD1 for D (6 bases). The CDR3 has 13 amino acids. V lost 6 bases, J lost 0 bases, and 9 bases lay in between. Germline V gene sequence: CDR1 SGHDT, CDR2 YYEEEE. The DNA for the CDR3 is TGTGCCAGCAAGGACAGAGCTAACTATGGCTACACCTTC. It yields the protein CASKDRANYGYTF.

CDR3 DNA: TGTGCCTCCGGTCTCACCGACAATCAGCCCCAGCATTTT. Protein product: CASGLTDNQPQHF. The rearrangement uses TRBV19 and TRBJ1-5; D is uncertain. Trimming shortened V by 11 bases and J by 3 bases, and 14 bases separated the two germline ends. This CDR3 has 13 residues. Per germline, CDR1 LNHDA and CDR2 SQIVND (reference sequence).

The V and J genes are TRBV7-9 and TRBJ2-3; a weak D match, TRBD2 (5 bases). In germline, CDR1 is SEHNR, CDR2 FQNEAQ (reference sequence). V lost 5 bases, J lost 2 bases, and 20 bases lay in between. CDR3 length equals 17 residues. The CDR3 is CASSPFRLLRLTDTQYF. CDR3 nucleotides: TGTGCCAGCAGCCCTTTCCGACTACTAAGACTCACAGATACGCAGTATTTT. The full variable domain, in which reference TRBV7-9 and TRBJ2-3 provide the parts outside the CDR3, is DTGVSQNPRHKITKRGQNVTFRCDPISEHNRLYWYRQTLGQGPEFLTYFQNEAQLEKSRLLSDRFSAERPKGSFSTLEIQRTEQGDSAMYLCASSPFRLLRLTDTQYFGPGTRLTVL.

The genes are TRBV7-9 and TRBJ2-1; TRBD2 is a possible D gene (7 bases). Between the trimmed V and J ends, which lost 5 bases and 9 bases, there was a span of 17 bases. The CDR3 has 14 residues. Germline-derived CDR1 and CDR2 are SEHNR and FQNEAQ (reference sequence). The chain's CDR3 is CASSLPQGGSEQFF. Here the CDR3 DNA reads TGTGCCAGCAGCCTACCACAGGGAGGGAGTGAGCAGTTCTTC.

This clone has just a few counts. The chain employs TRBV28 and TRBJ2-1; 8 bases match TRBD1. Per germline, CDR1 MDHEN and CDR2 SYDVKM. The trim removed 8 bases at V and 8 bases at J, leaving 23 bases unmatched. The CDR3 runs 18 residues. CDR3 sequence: CASPPAEARGPKGDEQFF. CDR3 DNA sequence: TGTGCCAGCCCGCCGGCCGAAGCCAGGGGGCCAAAGGGTGATGAGCAGTTCTTC.

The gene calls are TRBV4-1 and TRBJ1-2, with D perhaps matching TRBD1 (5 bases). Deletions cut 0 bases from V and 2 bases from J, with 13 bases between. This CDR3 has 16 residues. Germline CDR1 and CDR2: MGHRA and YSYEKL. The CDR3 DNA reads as TGCGCCAGCAGCCAAGATCGGGGGAGGATCAACTATGGCTACACCTTC. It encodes CASSQDRGRINYGYTF.

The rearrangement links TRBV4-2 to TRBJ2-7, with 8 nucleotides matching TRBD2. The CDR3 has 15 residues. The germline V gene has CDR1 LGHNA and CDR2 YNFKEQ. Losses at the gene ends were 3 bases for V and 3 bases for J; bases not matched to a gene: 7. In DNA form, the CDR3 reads TGTGCCAGCAGCCAGCTAGCGGGCTCCTTCTACGAGCAGTACTTC. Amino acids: CASSQLAGSFYEQYF.

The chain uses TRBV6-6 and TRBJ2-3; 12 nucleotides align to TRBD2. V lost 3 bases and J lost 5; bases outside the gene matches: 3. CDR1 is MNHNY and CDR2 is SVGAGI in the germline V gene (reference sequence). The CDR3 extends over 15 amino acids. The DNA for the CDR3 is TGTGCCAGCAGTTATACGGGACTAGCGGGAGATACGCAGTATTTT. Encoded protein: CASSYTGLAGDTQYF.

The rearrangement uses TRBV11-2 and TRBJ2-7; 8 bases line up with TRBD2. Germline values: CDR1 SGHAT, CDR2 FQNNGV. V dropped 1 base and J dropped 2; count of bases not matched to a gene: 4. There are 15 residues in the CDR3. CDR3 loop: CASSLGGGRTYEQYF. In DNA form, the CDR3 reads TGTGCCAGCAGCTTAGGGGGCGGGAGGACCTACGAGCAGTACTTC. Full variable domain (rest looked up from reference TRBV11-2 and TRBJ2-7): EAGVAQSPRYKIIEKRQSVAFWCNPISGHATLYWYQQILGQGPKLLIQFQNNGVVDDSQLPKDRFSAERLKGVDSTLKIQPAKLEDSAVYLCASSLGGGRTYEQYFGPGTRLTVT.

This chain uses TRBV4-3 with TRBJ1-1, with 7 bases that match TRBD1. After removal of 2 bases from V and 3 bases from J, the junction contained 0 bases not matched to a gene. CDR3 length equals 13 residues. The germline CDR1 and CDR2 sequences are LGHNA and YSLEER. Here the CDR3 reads CASSQQGDTEAFF. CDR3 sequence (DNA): TGCGCCAGCAGCCAACAGGGGGACACTGAAGCTTTCTTT.